The 17 T cell receptor beta chains listed next were all sequenced from one sample in a study of vaccination effects on CD4 cells after COVID-19. Profiled with immunoSEQ multiplex PCR; TCRdb holds only in-frame clones, not every one. The table has 55,000 to 80,000 clones, around 72% seen once. Their antigens are not known. Antigen-specific CD4+ T cells were expanded (with viral peptide pools) by the ViraFEST assay ahead of sequencing. On roughly day 9 of culture, CD4+ T cells were separated out. Vaccinated recipients, who were negative for nucleocapsid antibodies, had no history of SARS-CoV-2 infection. Sequenced material: CD4+ T cells from PBMCs cultured with HCoV-OC43 spike peptides, taken before COVID-19 vaccination. Subset: HCoV-OC43 spike overlapping peptide pool stimulation. These receptors originate from a human donor who received a COVID-19 vaccine.

The V call is TRBV9, the J call TRBJ1-1; D gene uncertain. The V end lost 0 bases, the J end lost 4 bases, and 10 bases lay between the germline ends. In germline, CDR1 is SGDLS, CDR2 YYNGEE. There are 14 residues in the CDR3. In nucleotides, the CDR3 is TGTGCCAGCAGCGTAGCAGTGAGTAGCACTGAAGCTTTCTTT. It translates to CASSVAVSSTEAFF.

This sequence joins TRBV6-2 or TRBV6-3 and TRBJ2-5; D possibly uses TRBD1 or TRBD2 (5 bases each). V gave up 5 bases and J gave up 2 bases, with 15 bases separating them. The CDR3 covers 15 residues. Germline V gene lookup returns CDR1 MNHEY and CDR2 SVGEGT. CDR3 nucleotides: TGTGCCAGCAGTCAAGCAGGGAGTTCTCAAGAGACCCAGTACTTC. Translating gives CASSQAGSSQETQYF.

In the case of this clone: At one end, the junction sequence differs from germline, possibly due to a read error. The chain links TRBV7-7 to TRBJ2-1; 11 bases line up with TRBD2. CDR1 and CDR2 (germline): SSHAT, FNYEAQ (reference sequence). The CDR3 is 15 residues long. CDR3 in DNA: TGTGCCAGCAGCCTAGCGGGGGGTACATACAATGAGCAGTTCTTC. Protein product: CASSLAGGTYNEQFF.

CDR3: CASSLIVQGVNSPLHF. CDR3 nucleotides: TGTGCCAGCAGCTTGATAGTACAGGGGGTTAATTCACCCCTCCACTTT. The chain has TRBV5-5 and TRBJ1-6; 8 bases agree with TRBD1. The CDR3 consists of 16 residues. V was pared by 1 base and J by 6 bases, with 6 bases of the junction left unmatched. Per the germline V gene, CDR1 is SGHKS and CDR2 is YYEKEE (reference sequence).

V and J are TRBV5-5 and TRBJ2-3; D gene ambiguous. CDR3 length: 15 residues. CDR1 and CDR2 from the germline V gene are SGHKS and YYEKEE (reference sequence). V lost 3 bases, J lost 5 bases, and 16 bases lay in between. The CDR3 DNA is TGTGCCAGCAGCTCTACAAAAGCCGGTAGAGATACGCAGTATTTT. Amino acid sequence: CASSSTKAGRDTQYF.

The V gene is TRBV4-1, the J gene TRBJ1-5; TRBD1 is a possible D gene (6 bases). The length of the CDR3 is 19 residues. Germline V gene sequence: CDR1 MGHRA, CDR2 YSYEKL. V lost 2 bases, J lost 7 bases, and 27 bases lay in between. The CDR3 DNA reads TGCGCCAGCAGCCAATTCGCCGTGTCTGCCAGGGGAGTCGTACAGCCCCAGCATTTT. This translates into CASSQFAVSARGVVQPQHF.

The chain employs TRBV18 and TRBJ2-3; TRBD1 matches 7 bases. Trimming at V came to 2 bases and at J to 5 bases, leaving 7 bases not matched to a gene. The germline gives CDR1 KGHSH, CDR2 LQKENI. The CDR3 totals 15 residues. The CDR3 is CASSPGQVVEDTQYF. CDR3 bases: TGTGCCAGCTCACCAGGACAGGTGGTCGAAGATACGCAGTATTTT.

This clone was recorded a few times. This chain links TRBV19 with TRBJ2-1, with a weak D call TRBD1 (6 bases). The CDR3 is 14 residues long. Germline values: CDR1 LNHDA, CDR2 SQIVND (reference sequence). V shed 7 bases and J shed 0 bases, with 10 bases lying between them. The CDR3 protein is CASTSQGSYNEQFF. The CDR3 region has the DNA TGTGCCAGTACTTCACAGGGCTCCTACAATGAGCAGTTCTTC.

The chain recombines TRBV19 with TRBJ2-1, with 7 bases identical to TRBD1. Trimming removed 9 bases from V and 5 bases from J; junction bases left unmatched: 10. This CDR3 contains 14 residues. Germline V lookup: CDR1 LNHDA, CDR2 SQIVND (reference sequence). In DNA, the CDR3 is TGTGCCAGCAATAGGCGGCAGGGGGACAATGAGCAGTTCTTC. Encoded protein: CASNRRQGDNEQFF.

The CDR3: CASSDRRLDEAFF. CDR3 DNA sequence: TGTGCCAGCAGTGACAGACGACTTGATGAAGCTTTCTTT. This chain uses TRBV12-3 or TRBV12-4 with TRBJ1-1, with TRBD1 as a possible D gene (5 bases). There are 13 residues in the CDR3. V lost 5 bases, J lost 7 bases, and 14 bases lay in between.

This chain joins TRBV28 and TRBJ2-7, with D possibly matching TRBD1 (6 bases). The CDR3 is 12 amino acids. Germline lookup yields CDR1 MDHEN and CDR2 SYDVKM. The ends were cut back, 8 bases at V and 0 bases at J, with 8 bases in the middle. The CDR3, as DNA: TGTGCCAGCCGGGACAACTCCTACGAGCAGTACGTC. This sequence encodes CASRDNSYEQYV.

There are a few counts of this clone. The chain couples TRBV11-2 to TRBJ2-2; D possibly matches TRBD1 or TRBD2 (5 bases each). The CDR3 loop spans 16 amino acids. Trimming removed 5 bases from V and 6 bases from J, with 19 bases in between. Germline lookup yields CDR1 SGHAT and CDR2 FQNNGV. The CDR3 loop reads CASSHTGPTGAGELFF. CDR3 DNA sequence: TGTGCCAGCAGCCATACGGGACCCACCGGCGCCGGGGAGCTGTTTTTT.

This clone was detected once. The V call is TRBV5-1, the J call TRBJ2-3; the D call may be TRBD1 or TRBD2 (5 bases each). Germline-derived CDR1 and CDR2 are SGHRS and YFSETQ. The CDR3 totals 15 residues. Trimming removed 6 bases from V and 1 base from J, with 15 bases in between. This CDR3 is CASNRDPQRTDTQYF. Written as DNA, the CDR3 is TGCGCCAGCAACCGGGACCCACAACGCACAGATACGCAGTATTTT.

In this sample, this clone turned up a few times. This chain connects TRBV5-1 to TRBJ2-3; no firm D call. The CDR3 extends over 15 amino acids. V shed 0 bases and J shed 0 bases, with 8 bases lying between them. CDR1 is SGHRS and CDR2 is YFSETQ in the germline V gene. The CDR3 here is CASSLDPESTDTQYF. For the CDR3, the DNA is TGCGCCAGCAGCTTGGATCCAGAAAGCACAGATACGCAGTATTTT.

V is TRBV13 and J is TRBJ1-4; D call uncertain. Germline CDR1 reads PRHDT; CDR2 reads FYEKMQ (reference sequence). V lost 5 bases and J lost 5, with 15 bases in between. CDR3 length: 15 residues. The DNA of the CDR3 is TGTGCCAGCAGCCCAGGACGGATTATCAATGAAAAACTGTTTTTT. It is translated as CASSPGRIINEKLFF.

J is TRBJ2-3 and V is TRBV27; 9 bases map to TRBD2. This CDR3 is built from 15 residues. The J segment lost 5 bases and the V segment lost 2 bases, leaving 5 bases of the junction unmatched. Germline assignment: CDR1 MNHEY and CDR2 SMNVEV (reference sequence). CDR3 nucleotide sequence: TGTGCCAGCAGTTTAGATGGTAGCGGGGGAGATACGCAGTATTTT. This translates into CASSLDGSGGDTQYF.

The chain carries TRBV5-1 and TRBJ2-6, with D perhaps matching TRBD1 (6 bases). There are 18 residues in the CDR3. Germline V gives CDR1 SGHRS, CDR2 YFSETQ. Trimming took 0 bases from V and 2 from J, leaving 15 bases between them. This chain's CDR3 is CASSLAGVLLPGANVLTF. For the CDR3, the DNA is TGCGCCAGCAGCTTGGCAGGGGTCCTTCTTCCTGGGGCCAACGTCCTGACTTTC.